This T cell receptor (beta chain) is from a study of T cell repertoires in cytomegalovirus infection. The wider study: In the study, CMV epitopes included recently identified HLA-C-restricted and well-studied HLA-B-restricted ones. CMV infection plus the matching HLA type was flagged by public TCR beta signatures.

Ten or more counts support this clonotype. Its antigen is not known. TCRdb reprocessed the reads via MiXCR and lists one record per CDR3 protein. The sample lists about 350,000 distinct CDR3 sequences; roughly 34% were seen once. Germline V gives CDR1 SGHNT, CDR2 YENEEA. The V and J ends lost 5 bases and 4 bases, in that order; junction bases with no gene match: 8. The CDR3 covers 16 residues. This TCR was sampled from a human donor in good health (CMV status not recorded). Some clones in this sample may be carry-over from other donors' samples. V and J are TRBV11-3 and TRBJ2-1; 10 bases are a match to TRBD2. The starting material was cultured PBMCs, obtained from culture after CMV antigen stimulation. The DNA of the CDR3 is TGTGCCAGCAGCCCCGGGTTAGCGGGAGGATACAATGAGCAGTTCTTC. Its translation is CASSPGLAGGYNEQFF.